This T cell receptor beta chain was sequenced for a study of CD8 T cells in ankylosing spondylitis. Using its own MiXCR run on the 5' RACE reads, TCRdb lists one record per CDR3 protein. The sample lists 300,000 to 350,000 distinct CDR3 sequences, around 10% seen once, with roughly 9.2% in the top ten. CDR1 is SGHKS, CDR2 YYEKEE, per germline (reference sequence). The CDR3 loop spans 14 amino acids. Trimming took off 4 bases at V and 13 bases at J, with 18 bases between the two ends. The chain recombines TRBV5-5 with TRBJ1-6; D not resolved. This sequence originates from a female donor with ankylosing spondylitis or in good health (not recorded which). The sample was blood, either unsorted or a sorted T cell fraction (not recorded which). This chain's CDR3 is CASSPGRNVSPLHF. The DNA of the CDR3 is TGTGCCAGCAGCCCGGGTAGAAATGTGTCGCCCCTCCACTTT.